The 7 T cell receptor beta chains presented below share a single source sample, sequenced in a study of T cells in localized non-small cell lung cancer. Sequencing used immunoSEQ multiplex PCR; TCRdb keeps in-frame clones, though not all of them. This table holds about 56,000 clones, roughly 88% found once. Sequencing was performed on peripheral blood, taken before any cancer treatment. The receptors come from a woman aged 35-75 years with stage I lung adenocarcinoma.

The gene calls are TRBV2 and TRBJ1-2, with a weak D call TRBD1 (6 bases). Germline V gene data show CDR1 as SNHLY and CDR2 as FYNNEI. The CDR3 extends over 14 amino acids. V was pared by 3 bases and J by 2 bases, with 10 bases between. Written as DNA, the CDR3 is TGTGCCAGCAGTGAGGACAGTCGGAACTATGGCTACACCTTC. Translating it yields CASSEDSRNYGYTF.

V and J are TRBV15 and TRBJ2-7; a possible D gene is TRBD1 (5 bases). The CDR3 spans 12 residues. Germline CDR1 is LNHNV and CDR2 is YYDKDF (reference sequence). V was cut by 8 bases and J by 6 bases, with 14 bases left in between. The CDR3 nucleotides are TGTGCCACCGGAGAGGACACCAGCGAGCAGTACTTC. Its translation is CATGEDTSEQYF.

The chain carries TRBV30 and TRBJ1-2; D ambiguous. The CDR3 loop spans 13 amino acids. Trimming cost V 1 base and J 1 base, with 7 bases left between them. Germline CDR1 GTSNPN, CDR2 SVGIG (reference sequence). The CDR3 loop is CAWSAGFNYGYTF. In DNA, the CDR3 is TGTGCCTGGAGTGCTGGTTTTAACTATGGCTACACCTTC.

The chain links TRBV28 to TRBJ2-4; 8 nucleotides line up with TRBD1. V lost 5 bases, J lost 6 bases, and 9 bases stayed unmatched. There are 15 residues in the CDR3. Germline-derived CDR1 and CDR2 are MDHEN and SYDVKM. CDR3 amino acids: CASSPLRGLGNIQYF. CDR3 nucleotide sequence: TGTGCCAGCAGTCCTCTCAGGGGGCTGGGAAACATTCAGTACTTC. The variable domain in full, completed from reference TRBV28 and TRBJ2-4, reads DVKVTQSSRYLVKRTGEKVFLECVQDMDHENMFWYRQDPGLGLRLIYFSYDVKMKEKGDIPEGYSVSREKKERFSLILESASTNQTSMYLCASSPLRGLGNIQYFGAGTRLSVL.

The chain is built from TRBV4-3 and TRBJ2-1; 7 bases match TRBD1. The CDR3 has 15 residues. Germline loops: CDR1 LGHNA, CDR2 YSLEER. After removal of 4 bases from V and 9 bases from J, the junction contained 12 bases not matched to a gene. CDR3 nucleotides: TGCGCCAGCAGCCTACAAGGGGGCGCGTTCGGTGAGCAGTTCTTC. Protein: CASSLQGGAFGEQFF.

This chain connects TRBV9 to TRBJ2-1; D may be TRBD1 (6 bases). Germline V CDR1 and CDR2: SGDLS, YYNGEE. This CDR3 contains 19 residues. V was trimmed by 0 bases and J by 5 bases, leaving 24 bases between them. The CDR3: CASSVEVGFGQGKNNEQFF. DNA for the CDR3: TGTGCCAGCAGCGTAGAAGTCGGGTTTGGCCAGGGGAAGAACAATGAGCAGTTCTTC.

The chain couples TRBV6-5 to TRBJ2-7; 13 positions agree with TRBD2. In germline, CDR1 is MNHEY, CDR2 SVGAGI. Trimming cost V 6 bases and J 1 base; bases outside gene matches: 3. The CDR3 consists of 15 residues. CDR3: CASRLAGGKSYEQYF. In DNA form, the CDR3 reads TGTGCCAGCAGACTAGCGGGGGGGAAGTCCTACGAGCAGTACTTC.